The T cell receptor beta chain under discussion was sequenced for a study of control samples from healthy donors and cancer patients. Method: immunoSEQ multiplex PCR; TCRdb's copy keeps in-frame clones and lacks some. The table has about 120,000 clones, 70% to 90% seen once. Trimming at V came to 2 bases and at J to 5 bases, leaving 6 bases not matched to a gene. From germline, CDR1 is SGHTA and CDR2 FQGTGA. The CDR3 spans 16 residues. This sequence originates from a man in his forties in good health. Input material: blood. The chain carries TRBV7-3 and TRBJ2-3, with 11 bases identical to TRBD2. CDR3 sequence: CASSLRSGGAEDTQYF. The CDR3 region has the DNA TGTGCCAGCAGCTTACGTAGCGGGGGGGCCGAAGATACGCAGTATTTT.